This TCR beta chain comes out of a study of blood T cell repertoires in COVID-19. About the study: Donors in the United States, Italy and Spain gave samples during acute or convalescent COVID-19. PBMCs, B-cell-depleted T cells, or T cells provided the cDNA or gDNA that made up the material.

Only in-frame clones appear in the TCRdb table, and some are missing; sequencing was by immunoSEQ multiplex PCR. The data show some 150,000 clones, around 90% seen once. The CDR3 is 14 amino acids. Deletions cut 6 bases from V and 3 bases from J, with 15 bases between. Germline CDR1 is SGHTA and CDR2 is FQGNSA. This chain links TRBV7-2 with TRBJ2-7; TRBD1 is a possible D gene (6 bases). This receptor was taken from a woman in her sixties or seventies with acute or convalescent COVID-19. What was sequenced was peripheral blood. The CDR3 is CASSSTGTYYEQYF. CDR3 bases: TGTGCCAGCAGTTCGACCGGGACATACTACGAGCAGTACTTC.